The 9 T cell receptor beta chains reported below all come from one sample, sequenced in a study of beta chain features in type 1 diabetes. All of the isolated RNA was reverse transcribed, so expressed TCRB transcripts were sequenced. Sequencing was performed with immunoSEQ multiplex PCR; in TCRdb, only in-frame clones are kept and a portion is missing. The sample holds around 300,000 clones, 9.5% to 11% seen once. Sequenced material: naive CD4+ T cells from blood. These TCRs come from a woman in her twenties or thirties in good health.

The genes are TRBV30 and TRBJ2-2, with TRBD2 matching 9 bases. The CDR3 loop spans 16 amino acids. V lost 1 base and J lost 4; bases outside the gene matches: 7. Germline assignment: CDR1 GTSNPN and CDR2 SVGIG (reference sequence). The CDR3 region has the DNA TGTGCCTGGAGTGGTCTAGCGGGAAGTTTCACCGGGGAGCTGTTTTTT. Translating it yields CAWSGLAGSFTGELFF.

This clone was seen only a few times. The rearrangement links TRBV11-2 to TRBJ2-3, with 8 bases that match TRBD2. The J segment lost 2 bases and the V segment lost 7 bases, leaving 5 bases of the junction unmatched. This CDR3 has 14 residues. Germline CDR1 is SGHAT and CDR2 is FQNNGV. CDR3 DNA sequence: TGTGCCAGCATGGGGCGGGAGGACACAGATACGCAGTATTTT. The encoded protein is CASMGREDTDTQYF.

Only a few counts were recorded for this clone. The chain employs TRBV14 and TRBJ2-1, with 10 bases identical to TRBD2. The ends lost 0 bases at V and 4 bases at J; junction bases unmatched: 6. CDR3 length: 17 residues. Germline V CDR1 and CDR2: SGHDN, FVKESK. The CDR3 sequence is CASSQDSGLAVYNEQFF. CDR3 DNA sequence: TGTGCCAGCAGCCAAGATTCAGGACTAGCGGTTTACAATGAGCAGTTCTTC.

The rearrangement links TRBV4-3 to TRBJ2-1; TRBD2 agrees at 9 bases. With V trimmed by 0 bases and J by 0 bases, 6 bases remained unmatched. The CDR3 has 18 amino acids. Germline CDR1 reads LGHNA; CDR2 reads YSLEER. CDR3 in amino acids: CASSQDLSLAGSYNEQFF. Written as DNA, the CDR3 is TGCGCCAGCAGCCAAGATCTTTCACTAGCGGGCTCCTACAATGAGCAGTTCTTC.

This clone was seen more than once but under ten times. The chain couples TRBV27 to TRBJ2-1, with 12 bases matching TRBD2. The CDR3 totals 14 residues. Per germline, CDR1 MNHEY and CDR2 SMNVEV (reference sequence). V shed 5 bases and J 9 bases; nucleotides not matched to a gene: 5. The CDR3 sequence: CASSTTSGSGEQFF. DNA for the CDR3: TGTGCCAGCAGTACGACTAGCGGGAGTGGTGAGCAGTTCTTC.

The CDR3 here is CASSLASGNGETQYF. CDR3 coding DNA: TGTGCCAGCAGCTTAGCTAGCGGGAATGGAGAGACCCAGTACTTC. The chain uses TRBV7-3 and TRBJ2-5, with TRBD2 matching over 9 bases. From germline, CDR1 is SGHTA and CDR2 FQGTGA. There are 15 residues in the CDR3. The V gene end was trimmed by 2 bases and the J gene end by 4 bases; junction bases not matched to a gene: 5.

The chain uses TRBV7-9 and TRBJ2-1; perhaps TRBD2 as D (5 bases). This CDR3 contains 17 residues. Per the germline V gene, CDR1 is SEHNR and CDR2 is FQNEAQ (reference sequence). V lost 5 bases and J lost 4, with 21 bases in between. Here the CDR3 DNA reads TGTGCCAGCAGCCCCCTAGCAGGCCGGGAAAAGTACAATGAGCAGTTCTTC. Protein product: CASSPLAGREKYNEQFF.

This clone has only a few counts. The chain employs TRBV9 and TRBJ2-6; D is unclear. Germline loops: CDR1 SGDLS, CDR2 YYNGEE. Trimming shortened V by 0 bases and J by 0 bases, and 7 bases separated the two germline ends. The CDR3 contains 16 residues. The CDR3 reads CASSVGHSSGANVLTF. CDR3 sequence (DNA): TGTGCCAGCAGCGTAGGGCATTCCTCTGGGGCCAACGTCCTGACTTTC.

This chain joins TRBV18 and TRBJ2-7; D might be TRBD1 (6 bases). In germline, CDR1 is KGHSH, CDR2 LQKENI. CDR3 size: 15 residues. V lost 3 bases and J lost 3, with 15 bases in between. The DNA of the CDR3 is TGTGCCAGCTCACCTACAGGGTTCGTCGGCTACGAGCAGTACTTC. Translated: CASSPTGFVGYEQYF.